These 31 T cell receptor beta chains were sequenced from one sample in a study of response to subunit inactivated influenza vaccine. TCRdb passed the RT-PCR reads through MiXCR, listing each CDR3 protein once. The sample contains 500,000 or so distinct CDR3 sequences, 16% of which appear only once. Sequences were derived from CD4+ T cells sorted from PBMCs, sampled less than 30 months after vaccination. These receptors came from a man aged 50 to 75 who received an inactivated influenza vaccine.

The chain combines TRBV25-1 with TRBJ2-3, with a weak D call TRBD1 (6 bases). Germline CDR1 is MGHDK and CDR2 is SYGVNS. CDR3 length: 14 amino acids. V shed 6 bases and J shed 2 bases, with 12 bases lying between them. The CDR3 DNA sequence: TGTGCCAGCAGGCCGGGACACAACACAGATACGCAGTATTTT. Its translation is CASRPGHNTDTQYF.

The V and J genes are TRBV7-2 and TRBJ2-4; D possibly matches TRBD1 or TRBD2 (5 bases each). The CDR3 totals 14 residues. V was shortened by 3 bases and J by 8 bases, with 14 bases between the two germline ends. CDR1 is SGHTA, CDR2 FQGNSA, per germline. DNA of the CDR3: TGTGCCAGCAGCTTTGCGACTGGGACGGACATTCAGTACTTC. This codes for CASSFATGTDIQYF. Together with reference TRBV7-2 and TRBJ2-4, the CDR3 gives the full variable domain: GAGVSQSPSNKVTEKGKDVELRCDPISGHTALYWYRQSLGQGLEFLIYFQGNSAPDKSGLPSDRFSAERTGGSVSTLTIQRTQQEDSAVYLCASSFATGTDIQYFGAGTRLSVL.

This clonotype was found a few times. The chain has TRBV5-5 and TRBJ2-7; TRBD1 matches 9 bases. The trim removed 5 bases at V and 3 bases at J, leaving 9 bases unmatched. CDR1 is SGHKS, CDR2 YYEKEE, per germline (reference sequence). The CDR3 covers 15 residues. CDR3: CASRHRDRDLYEQYF. Here the CDR3 DNA reads TGTGCCAGCAGGCACCGGGACAGGGATCTCTACGAGCAGTACTTC.

The chain is built from TRBV24-1 and TRBJ1-5; unclear D gene. The length of the CDR3 is 13 residues. V lost 7 bases, J lost 4 bases, and 10 bases lay in between. In germline, CDR1 is KGHDR, CDR2 SFDVKD. As DNA, the CDR3 is TGTGCCACCAGGGGAGCAGCAAATCAGCCCCAGCATTTT. This gives the protein CATRGAANQPQHF.

The chain carries TRBV29-1 and TRBJ2-3; 11 bases are a match to TRBD2. The trim removed 4 bases at V and 4 bases at J, leaving 7 bases unmatched. In germline, CDR1 is SQVTM, CDR2 ANQGSEA. CDR3 size: 15 residues. CDR3 coding DNA: TGCAGCGTTGGTCTAGCGGGGGGTAGGGCAGATACGCAGTATTTT. Its translation: CSVGLAGGRADTQYF.

This chain connects TRBV20-1 to TRBJ2-7; TRBD2 is a possible D gene (6 bases). CDR3 length: 13 residues. Germline-derived CDR1 and CDR2 are DFQATT and SNEGSKA (reference sequence). Trimming took 5 bases from V and 5 from J, leaving 16 bases between them. The DNA for the CDR3 is TGCAGTGCTCCCTCGGCGGGATCCGACGAGCAGTACTTC. It yields the protein CSAPSAGSDEQYF.

This clonotype occurred a few times. The chain uses TRBV2 and TRBJ1-1; D is unresolved. The germline V gene has CDR1 SNHLY and CDR2 FYNNEI. This CDR3 spans 13 amino acids. Trimming removed 1 base at V and 7 bases at J, with 10 bases between. The DNA for the CDR3 is TGTGCCAGCAGTGAAGGGGGTTTTGGTGAAGCTTTCTTT. It codes for CASSEGGFGEAFF.

This clonotype was recorded a few times. The chain joins TRBV20-1 to TRBJ2-6; 7 nucleotides line up with TRBD1. V lost 3 bases, J lost 0 bases, and 11 bases stayed unmatched. The CDR3 has 18 amino acids. Germline V gives CDR1 DFQATT, CDR2 SNEGSKA (reference sequence). The CDR3 DNA is TGCAGTGCTAGTAGGACAGGACAGATATACTCTGGGGCCAACGTCCTGACTTTC. Translating gives CSASRTGQIYSGANVLTF.

This clonotype was observed a handful of times. V gene TRBV20-1 combines with J gene TRBJ2-5, with TRBD1 matching 7 bases. CDR3 length equals 19 residues. Unmatched junction bases numbered 26, after V lost 6 bases and J lost 4 bases. The germline CDR1 and CDR2 sequences are DFQATT and SNEGSKA (reference sequence). CDR3 protein: CSADGLDRDKGSLRETQYF. The CDR3 DNA sequence: TGCAGTGCCGACGGCTTAGACAGGGACAAGGGTTCGTTGCGAGAGACCCAGTACTTC.

The rearrangement joins TRBV10-3 to TRBJ2-6, with D perhaps TRBD1 (5 bases). This CDR3 region has 15 residues. The germline V and J ends were trimmed by 6 bases and 1 base, with 10 bases remaining between them. CDR1 is ENHRY, CDR2 SYGVKD, per germline. The CDR3 spells CAIREAGSGANVLTF. For the CDR3, the DNA is TGTGCCATCAGGGAAGCAGGGTCTGGGGCCAACGTCCTGACTTTC.

The DNA for the CDR3 is TGTGCCACCAGTGATCCACAGAGTAGCACAGATACGCAGTATTTT. It translates to CATSDPQSSTDTQYF. The V and J genes are TRBV24-1 and TRBJ2-3; D gene uncertain. Germline-derived CDR1 and CDR2 are KGHDR and SFDVKD. There are 15 residues in the CDR3. V was cut by 3 bases and J by 0 bases, with 9 bases left in between.

This chain joins TRBV3-1 and TRBJ1-1; D is possibly TRBD1 (5 bases). Trimming removed 2 bases at V and 3 bases at J, with 10 bases between. The CDR3 totals 14 residues. Germline-derived CDR1 and CDR2 are LGHDT and YNNKEL (reference sequence). The CDR3 protein is CASSQQGWDTEAFF. Here the CDR3 DNA reads TGTGCCAGCAGCCAACAGGGATGGGACACTGAAGCTTTCTTT.

The CDR3 region is CASSIQANPNPGELFF. The DNA for the CDR3 is TGTGCCAGTAGTATCCAGGCCAACCCAAATCCCGGGGAGCTGTTTTTT. The V and J genes are TRBV19 and TRBJ2-2, with no clear D. The V gene lost 3 bases and the J gene lost 6 bases, with 17 bases spanning the gap. Germline CDR1 and CDR2: LNHDA and SQIVND (reference sequence). The CDR3 extends over 16 amino acids.

This clonotype was detected many times. The chain has TRBV3-1 and TRBJ2-5; a possible D gene is TRBD2 (5 bases). Deletions cut 0 bases from V and 0 bases from J, with 17 bases between. Per the germline V gene, CDR1 is LGHDT and CDR2 is YNNKEL (reference sequence). The CDR3 extends over 18 amino acids. CDR3 amino acids: CASSQERETPINQETQYF. Here the CDR3 DNA reads TGTGCCAGCAGCCAAGAAAGGGAGACGCCGATTAACCAAGAGACCCAGTACTTC.

The chain uses TRBV5-1 and TRBJ2-4; D unclear. This CDR3 spans 14 amino acids. The ends were cut back, 1 base at V and 6 bases at J, with 11 bases in the middle. Germline lookup yields CDR1 SGHRS and CDR2 YFSETQ. The CDR3 spells CASSLTGPGNIQYF. CDR3 DNA sequence: TGCGCCAGCAGCTTGACCGGGCCAGGAAACATTCAGTACTTC.

This clonotype has a handful of counts. The chain couples TRBV4-1 to TRBJ2-1; 13 bases map to TRBD2. Germline-derived CDR1 and CDR2 are MGHRA and YSYEKL. V was pared by 0 bases and J by 7 bases, with 6 bases of the junction left unmatched. The CDR3 spans 17 residues. The CDR3, as DNA: TGCGCCAGCAGCCAAGAGGCGACTAGCGGGGGGAAAAATGAGCAGTTCTTC. Amino acid sequence: CASSQEATSGGKNEQFF.

This clonotype has only a few counts. The V and J genes are TRBV7-2 and TRBJ2-7, with TRBD1 as a possible D gene (6 bases). The CDR3 runs to 15 residues. Germline CDR1 and CDR2: SGHTA and FQGNSA. Trimming shortened V by 1 base and J by 2 bases, and 12 bases separated the two germline ends. The CDR3 coding sequence is TGTGCCAGCAGCTTAGTAGCCAGGGGAACCTACGAGCAGTACTTC. It codes for CASSLVARGTYEQYF. Combining the CDR3 with reference TRBV7-2 and TRBJ2-7 gives the whole variable domain GAGVSQSPSNKVTEKGKDVELRCDPISGHTALYWYRQSLGQGLEFLIYFQGNSAPDKSGLPSDRFSAERTGGSVSTLTIQRTQQEDSAVYLCASSLVARGTYEQYFGPGTRLTVT.

This clonotype was recorded a few times. The chain recombines TRBV7-2 with TRBJ2-1; weak D call: TRBD1 (6 bases). The CDR3 loop spans 14 amino acids. V was cut by 1 base and J by 5 bases, with 9 bases left in between. From germline, CDR1 is SGHTA and CDR2 FQGNSA. The CDR3 reads CASSLGTDDNEQFF. In DNA form, the CDR3 reads TGTGCCAGCAGCTTAGGGACAGACGACAATGAGCAGTTCTTC. Variable domain in full (rest from reference TRBV7-2 and TRBJ2-1): GAGVSQSPSNKVTEKGKDVELRCDPISGHTALYWYRQSLGQGLEFLIYFQGNSAPDKSGLPSDRFSAERTGGSVSTLTIQRTQQEDSAVYLCASSLGTDDNEQFFGPGTRLTVL.

This clonotype was picked up many times. The chain links TRBV25-1 to TRBJ2-7, with D possibly matching TRBD2 (6 bases). This CDR3 comprises 13 residues. Trimming left V 0 bases short and J 3 bases short, with 6 bases between. CDR1 and CDR2 (germline): MGHDK, SYGVNS. CDR3 DNA sequence: TGTGCCAGCAGTGAATACGGGGGCTACGAGCAGTACTTC. Translated, it gives CASSEYGGYEQYF.

The CDR3 here is CSARPRSSYNEQFF. CDR3 bases: TGCAGTGCCAGACCGAGGAGCTCCTACAATGAGCAGTTCTTC. The V and J genes are TRBV20-1 and TRBJ2-1; D remains ambiguous. V dropped 6 bases and J dropped 0 bases, with 12 bases sitting between them. The length of the CDR3 is 14 residues. Germline V gives CDR1 DFQATT, CDR2 SNEGSKA (reference sequence).

V and J are TRBV19 and TRBJ2-2; D possibly uses TRBD1 or TRBD2 (6 bases each). CDR3 length: 15 residues. The germline V gene encodes CDR1 LNHDA and CDR2 SQIVND (reference sequence). V gave up 7 bases and J gave up 3 bases, with 15 bases separating them. The CDR3 region is CASTRGGIDTGELFF. CDR3 nucleotide sequence: TGTGCCAGTACCCGAGGGGGGATCGACACCGGGGAGCTGTTTTTT.

The chain employs TRBV5-5 and TRBJ2-5; D uncertain. Trimming left V 6 bases short and J 0 bases short, with 12 bases between. Per germline, CDR1 SGHKS and CDR2 YYEKEE (reference sequence). This CDR3 comprises 14 residues. The CDR3 DNA follows: TGTGCCAGCAAGGTGGGCAGGAACCAAGAGACCCAGTACTTC. This sequence encodes CASKVGRNQETQYF.

The rearrangement uses TRBV9 and TRBJ1-4; tentative D call: TRBD1 (6 bases). V was clipped by 2 bases and J by 3 bases, with 11 bases between them. This CDR3 region has 15 residues. Germline CDR1 and CDR2: SGDLS and YYNGEE. CDR3 DNA sequence: TGTGCCAGCAGCGTGACCGGGGGGCCTAATGAAAAACTGTTTTTT. Protein: CASSVTGGPNEKLFF.

A few counts support this clonotype. This chain joins TRBV7-7 and TRBJ2-3, with TRBD2 identical over 10 bases. Per germline, CDR1 SSHAT and CDR2 FNYEAQ (reference sequence). The trim removed 2 bases at V and 6 bases at J, leaving 5 bases unmatched. The CDR3 has 15 amino acids. The CDR3 DNA follows: TGTGCCAGCAGCTTAAGTAGCGGGAGGTCGGATACGCAGTATTTT. Translated: CASSLSSGRSDTQYF.

The rearrangement joins TRBV12-3 or TRBV12-4 to TRBJ2-3; 9 bases map to TRBD2. The CDR3 is made up of 16 amino acids. V dropped 0 bases and J dropped 4; count of bases not matched to a gene: 5. CDR3 nucleotides: TGTGCCAGCAGTTTAGCGCGCGGGAGGGTCTCAGATACGCAGTATTTT. Its translation: CASSLARGRVSDTQYF.

This clonotype has more than one count but fewer than ten. This sequence joins TRBV20-1 and TRBJ2-7; D unresolved. The CDR3 contains 11 residues. The germline V and J ends were trimmed by 3 bases and 3 bases, with 6 bases remaining between them. CDR1 is DFQATT, CDR2 SNEGSKA, per germline (reference sequence). Here the CDR3 DNA reads TGCAGTGCTAGTGTTAACTACGAGCAGTACTTC. It specifies CSASVNYEQYF.

This clonotype occurred a few times. The chain uses TRBV20-1 and TRBJ2-7, with 9 bases identical to TRBD2. The CDR3 contains 14 residues. The ends lost 6 bases at V and 2 bases at J; junction bases unmatched: 8. Germline V CDR1 and CDR2: DFQATT, SNEGSKA (reference sequence). Here the CDR3 DNA reads TGCAGTGCCGAGATAGCGGGAGAAGCCTACGAGCAGTACTTC. This translates into CSAEIAGEAYEQYF.

This clonotype was seen more than once but under ten times. The chain is built from TRBV12-3 or TRBV12-4 and TRBJ2-1; TRBD2 matches 10 bases. The trim removed 6 bases at V and 4 bases at J, leaving 9 bases unmatched. This CDR3 has 16 residues. CDR3 residues: CASSRTGTSVYNEQFF. As DNA, the CDR3 is TGTGCCAGCAGCCGGACCGGGACTAGCGTTTACAATGAGCAGTTCTTC.

The table lists this clonotype with many counts. This rearrangement joins TRBV7-9 to TRBJ2-3; tentatively, D is TRBD2 (5 bases). Germline CDR1 is SEHNR and CDR2 is FQNEAQ (reference sequence). The CDR3 spans 13 residues. V was cut by 5 bases and J by 4 bases, with 10 bases left in between. The CDR3: CASSPKLADTQYF. The DNA for the CDR3 is TGTGCCAGCAGCCCCAAACTAGCAGATACGCAGTATTTT.

This chain uses TRBV13 with TRBJ2-4; D unresolved. CDR1 is PRHDT and CDR2 is FYEKMQ in the germline V gene (reference sequence). Trimming removed 0 bases from V and 0 bases from J, with 12 bases in between. This CDR3 region has 17 residues. The CDR3 DNA reads TGTGCCAGCAGCTTAGGCTCTGAGGTTCTAGCCAAAAACATTCAGTACTTC. Protein sequence: CASSLGSEVLAKNIQYF.

The CDR3 DNA sequence: TGTGCCAGCAGCCAAACCTCCGGGACCATCATGGGCGAGCAGTACTTC. Protein product: CASSQTSGTIMGEQYF. This chain joins TRBV3-1 and TRBJ2-7; D possibly uses TRBD1 or TRBD2 (5 bases each). CDR3 length: 16 residues. V lost 2 bases to trimming and J lost 6 bases, with 20 bases between them. Germline CDR1 and CDR2: LGHDT and YNNKEL (reference sequence).